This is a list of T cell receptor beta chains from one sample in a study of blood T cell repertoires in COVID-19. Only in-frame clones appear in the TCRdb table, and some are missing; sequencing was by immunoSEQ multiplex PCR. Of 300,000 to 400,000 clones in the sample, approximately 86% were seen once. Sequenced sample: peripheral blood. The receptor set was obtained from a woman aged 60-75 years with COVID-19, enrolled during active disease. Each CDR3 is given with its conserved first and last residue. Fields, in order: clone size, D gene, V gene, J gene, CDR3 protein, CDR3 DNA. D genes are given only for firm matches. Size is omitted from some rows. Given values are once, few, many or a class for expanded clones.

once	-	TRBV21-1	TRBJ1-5	CASSMDRYHPRHISNQPQHF	TGTGCCAGCAGCATGGACAGGTATCACCCCCGACATATTAGCAATCAGCCCCAGCATTTT
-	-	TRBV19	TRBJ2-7	CASSTVPTEQYF	TGTGCCAGTAGTACGGTTCCTACGGAGCAGTACTTC
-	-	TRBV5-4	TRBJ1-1	CASSLGSREAFF	TGTGCCAGCAGCCTAGGGAGCCGTGAAGCTTTCTTT
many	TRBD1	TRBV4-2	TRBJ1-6	CASSQWGTGVSSPLHF	TGTGCCAGCAGCCAATGGGGGACAGGGGTCTCTTCACCCCTCCACTTT
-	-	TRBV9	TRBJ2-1	CASSVGPGLLANEQFF	TGTGCCAGCAGCGTAGGCCCGGGACTCCTCGCCAATGAGCAGTTCTTC
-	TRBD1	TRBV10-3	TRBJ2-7	CAMQGELAYEQYF	TGTGCCATGCAGGGGGAATTAGCCTACGAGCAGTACTTC
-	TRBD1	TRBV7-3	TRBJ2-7	CASSLTHLGQGIYEQYF	TGTGCCAGCAGCTTAACCCATCTGGGACAGGGAATCTACGAGCAGTACTTC
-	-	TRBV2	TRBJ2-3	CASSRAGASTDTQYF	TGTGCCAGCAGTAGGGCGGGGGCTAGCACAGATACGCAGTATTTT
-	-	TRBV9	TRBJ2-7	CASSQGGVPTYEQYF	TGTGCCAGCAGCCAGGGCGGGGTCCCCACCTACGAGCAGTACTTC
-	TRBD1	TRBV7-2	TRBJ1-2	CASSKRDFGQADYGYTF	TGTGCCAGCAGCAAAAGGGACTTTGGACAGGCCGACTATGGCTACACCTTC
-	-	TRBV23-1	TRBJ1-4	CASTSRDRKNEKLFF	TGCGCCAGCACCTCCCGGGATCGTAAAAATGAAAAACTGTTTTTT
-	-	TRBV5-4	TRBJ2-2	CASSLAGALGELFF	TGTGCCAGCAGCTTGGCAGGGGCGCTCGGGGAGCTGTTTTTT
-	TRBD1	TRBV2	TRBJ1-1	CASSPGQGKAFF	TGTGCCAGCAGTCCGGGACAGGGGAAAGCTTTCTTT
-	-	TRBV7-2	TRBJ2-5	CASSLYYRDQETQYF	TGTGCCAGCAGCTTATATTACAGGGACCAAGAGACCCAGTACTTC
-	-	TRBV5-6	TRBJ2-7	CASSLASISYEQYF	TGTGCCAGCAGCTTGGCTAGTATTTCCTACGAGCAGTACTTC
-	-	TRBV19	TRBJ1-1	CASSIGQVNTEAFF	TGTGCCAGTAGTATAGGACAGGTGAACACTGAAGCTTTCTTT
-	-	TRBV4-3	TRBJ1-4	CASSQGTGIQEKLFF	TGCGCCAGCAGCCAAGGAACAGGGATTCAGGAAAAACTGTTTTTT
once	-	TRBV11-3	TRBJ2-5	CASSWGGTETQYF	TGTGCCAGCAGCTGGGGGGGCACGGAGACCCAGTACTTC
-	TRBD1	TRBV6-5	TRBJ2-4	CASSLSSGGQDIQYF	TGTGCCAGCAGTTTGTCTTCCGGGGGACAGGACATTCAGTACTTC
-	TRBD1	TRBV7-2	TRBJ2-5	CASEYRGEETQYF	TGTGCCAGCGAGTACAGGGGTGAAGAGACCCAGTACTTC
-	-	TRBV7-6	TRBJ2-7	CASSLAGRGNEQYF	TGTGCCAGCAGCTTAGCGGGTCGGGGGAACGAGCAGTACTTC
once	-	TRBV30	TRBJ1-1	CAWSRSVEAFF	TGTGCCTGGAGTCGCTCAGTTGAAGCTTTCTTT
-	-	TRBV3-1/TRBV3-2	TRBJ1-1	CASSQPGSDTEAFF	TGTGCCAGCAGCCAACCAGGGTCCGACACTGAAGCTTTCTTT
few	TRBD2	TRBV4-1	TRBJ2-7	CASSPLLSGAYEQYF	TGCGCCAGCAGCCCTCTTCTCAGCGGGGCCTACGAGCAGTACTTC
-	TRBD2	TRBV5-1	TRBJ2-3	CASSFTSGGRTDTQYF	TGCGCCAGCAGCTTCACTAGCGGGGGGCGCACAGATACGCAGTATTTT
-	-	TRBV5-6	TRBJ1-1	CASSFSVRGGAEAFF	TGTGCCAGCAGCTTTTCCGTTCGTGGGGGGGCTGAAGCTTTCTTT
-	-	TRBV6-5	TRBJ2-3	CASSYSGASTDTQYF	TGTGCCAGCAGTTACTCGGGGGCTAGCACAGATACGCAGTATTTT
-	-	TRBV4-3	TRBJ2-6	CASSHRRVSGANVLTF	TGCGCCAGCAGCCATAGGCGGGTCTCTGGGGCCAACGTCCTGACTTTC
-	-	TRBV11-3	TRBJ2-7	CASSPRGDYSYEQYF	TGTGCCAGCAGCCCCAGGGGCGACTACTCCTACGAGCAGTACTTC
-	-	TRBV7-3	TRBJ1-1	CASSSPDTEAFF	TGTGCCAGCAGCTCTCCGGACACTGAAGCTTTCTTT
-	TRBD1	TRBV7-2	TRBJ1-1	CASSVTGGAFF	TGTGCCAGCAGCGTGACAGGGGGAGCTTTCTTT
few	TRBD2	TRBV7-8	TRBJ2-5	CASSPKGWLAGWETQYF	TGTGCCAGCAGCCCCAAGGGGTGGCTAGCGGGGTGGGAGACCCAGTACTTC
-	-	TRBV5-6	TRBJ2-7	CASRTTGLYEQYF	TGTGCCAGCAGGACTACAGGGCTCTACGAGCAGTACTTC
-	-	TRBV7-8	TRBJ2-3	CASTTYRETDTQYF	TGTGCCAGCACCACCTACAGGGAAACAGATACGCAGTATTTT
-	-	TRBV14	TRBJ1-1	CASSQGLYRVGDGTEAFF	TGTGCCAGCAGCCAAGGACTTTACAGGGTTGGTGACGGGACTGAAGCTTTCTTT
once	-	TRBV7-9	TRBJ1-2	CASSFMPGRQLGVSYTF	TGTGCCAGCAGCTTTATGCCCGGGCGACAGCTTGGAGTGAGCTACACCTTC
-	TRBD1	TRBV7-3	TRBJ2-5	CASSPFPGTGGRGTQYF	TGTGCCAGCAGCCCCTTCCCGGGGACAGGGGGCCGGGGGACCCAGTACTTC
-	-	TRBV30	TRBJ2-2	CAWARARTNTGELFF	TGTGCCTGGGCCAGGGCCAGGACGAACACCGGGGAGCTGTTTTTT